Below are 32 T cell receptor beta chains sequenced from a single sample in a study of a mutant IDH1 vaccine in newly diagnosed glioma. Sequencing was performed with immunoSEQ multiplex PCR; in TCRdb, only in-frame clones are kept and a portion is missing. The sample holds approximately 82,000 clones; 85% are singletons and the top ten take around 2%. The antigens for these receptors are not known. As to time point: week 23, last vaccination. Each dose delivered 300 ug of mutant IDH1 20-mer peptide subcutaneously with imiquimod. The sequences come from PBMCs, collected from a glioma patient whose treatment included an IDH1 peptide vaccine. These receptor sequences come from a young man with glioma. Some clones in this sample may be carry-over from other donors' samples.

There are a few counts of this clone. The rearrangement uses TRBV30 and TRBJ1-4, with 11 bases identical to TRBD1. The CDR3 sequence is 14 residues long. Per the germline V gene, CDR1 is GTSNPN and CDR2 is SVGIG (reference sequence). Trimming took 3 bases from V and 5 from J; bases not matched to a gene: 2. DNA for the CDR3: TGTGCCTGGAGGGGGGACAGGGGGAATGAAAAACTGTTTTTT. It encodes CAWRGDRGNEKLFF.

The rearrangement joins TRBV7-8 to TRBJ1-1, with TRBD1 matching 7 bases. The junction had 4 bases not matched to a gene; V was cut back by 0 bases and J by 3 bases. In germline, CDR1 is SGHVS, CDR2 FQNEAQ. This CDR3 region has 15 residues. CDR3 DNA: TGTGCCAGCAGCTTAGCTCGCAGGGGGTACACTGAAGCTTTCTTT. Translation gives CASSLARRGYTEAFF. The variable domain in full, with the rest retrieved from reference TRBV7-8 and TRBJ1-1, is GAGVSQSPRYKVAKRGQDVALRCDPISGHVSLFWYQQALGQGPEFLTYFQNEAQLDKSGLPSDRFFAERPEGSVSTLKIQRTQQEDSAVYLCASSLARRGYTEAFFGQGTRLTVV.

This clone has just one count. The CDR3 loop reads CASSPTYRGRRAGEEKLFF. CDR3 DNA sequence: TGTGCCAGCTCACCTACCTACAGGGGGCGCAGGGCCGGGGAAGAAAAACTGTTTTTT. J is TRBJ1-4 and V is TRBV18, with 9 bases identical to TRBD1. The CDR3 contains 19 residues. J was trimmed by 8 bases and V by 3 bases; bases with no gene match: 19. Per germline, CDR1 KGHSH and CDR2 LQKENI. The entire variable domain, with the rest obtained from reference TRBV18 and TRBJ1-4, is as follows: NAGVMQNPRHLVRRRGQEARLRCSPMKGHSHVYWYRQLPEEGLKFMVYLQKENIIDESGMPKERFSAEFPKEGPSILRIQQVVRGDSAAYFCASSPTYRGRRAGEEKLFFGSGTQLSVL.

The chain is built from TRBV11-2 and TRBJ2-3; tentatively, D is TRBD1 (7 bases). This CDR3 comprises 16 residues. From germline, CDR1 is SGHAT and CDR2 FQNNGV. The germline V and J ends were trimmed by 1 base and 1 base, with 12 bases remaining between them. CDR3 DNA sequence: TGTGCCAGCAGCTTAGTGGAGGGGGCTGGCACAGATACGCAGTATTTT. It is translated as CASSLVEGAGTDTQYF.

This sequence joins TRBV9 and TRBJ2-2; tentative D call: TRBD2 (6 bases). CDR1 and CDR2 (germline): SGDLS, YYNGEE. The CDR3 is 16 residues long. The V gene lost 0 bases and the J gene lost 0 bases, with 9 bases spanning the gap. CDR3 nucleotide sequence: TGTGCCAGCAGCGTAGTCGGCGGGGCGAACACCGGGGAGCTGTTTTTT. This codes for CASSVVGGANTGELFF.

CDR3 sequence reads: CASSSRWGEGETQYF. CDR3 coding DNA: TGTGCCAGCAGCTCCCGTTGGGGGGAGGGAGAGACCCAGTACTTC. This chain connects TRBV7-8 to TRBJ2-5; 7 bases align to TRBD2. Germline trimming cut 4 bases from V and 4 bases from J; bases unmatched to any gene: 9. This CDR3 has 15 residues. The germline V gene encodes CDR1 SGHVS and CDR2 FQNEAQ.

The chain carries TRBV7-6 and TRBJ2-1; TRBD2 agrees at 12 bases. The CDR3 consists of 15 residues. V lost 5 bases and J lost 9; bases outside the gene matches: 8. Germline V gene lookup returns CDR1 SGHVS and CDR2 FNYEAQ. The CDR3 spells CASSPGLAGSREQFF. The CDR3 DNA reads TGTGCCAGCAGCCCCGGACTAGCGGGATCCCGTGAGCAGTTCTTC.

The CDR3 loop is CASSLPLQGRSYNEQFF. CDR3 in DNA: TGTGCCAGCAGTTTACCTCTACAGGGAAGATCCTACAATGAGCAGTTCTTC. The gene calls are TRBV27 and TRBJ2-1; TRBD1 is a possible D gene (6 bases). V was trimmed by 2 bases and J by 1 base, leaving 15 bases between them. The CDR3 is 17 amino acids. The V gene's germline CDR1 is MNHEY and CDR2 SMNVEV (reference sequence).

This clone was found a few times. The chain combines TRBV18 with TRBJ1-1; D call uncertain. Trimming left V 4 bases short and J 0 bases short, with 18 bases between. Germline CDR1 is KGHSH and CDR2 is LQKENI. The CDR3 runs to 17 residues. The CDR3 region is CASSLTEVLSMNTEAFF. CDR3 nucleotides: TGTGCCAGCTCACTTACCGAGGTGCTCTCGATGAACACTGAAGCTTTCTTT.

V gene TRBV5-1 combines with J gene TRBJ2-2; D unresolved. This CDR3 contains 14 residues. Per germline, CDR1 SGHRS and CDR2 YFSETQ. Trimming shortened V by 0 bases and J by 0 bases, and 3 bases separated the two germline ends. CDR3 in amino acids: CASSLAPNTGELFF. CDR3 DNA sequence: TGCGCCAGCAGCTTGGCCCCGAACACCGGGGAGCTGTTTTTT.

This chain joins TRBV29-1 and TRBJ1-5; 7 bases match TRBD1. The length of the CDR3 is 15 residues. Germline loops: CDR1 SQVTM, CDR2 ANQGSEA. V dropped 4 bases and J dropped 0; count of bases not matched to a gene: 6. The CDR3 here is CSVATGTDSNQPQHF. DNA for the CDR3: TGCAGCGTTGCAACCGGGACAGATAGCAATCAGCCCCAGCATTTT. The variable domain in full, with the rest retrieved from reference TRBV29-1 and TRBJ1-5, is SAVISQKPSRDICQRGTSLTIQCQVDSQVTMMFWYRQQPGQSLTLIATANQGSEATYESGFVIDKFPISRPNLTFSTLTVSNMSPEDSSIYLCSVATGTDSNQPQHFGDGTRLSIL.

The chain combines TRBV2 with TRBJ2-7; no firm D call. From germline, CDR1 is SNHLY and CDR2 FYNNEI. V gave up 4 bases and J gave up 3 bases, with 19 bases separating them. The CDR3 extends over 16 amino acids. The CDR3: CASSVGPPEYYYEQYF. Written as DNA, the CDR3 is TGTGCCAGCAGTGTGGGCCCCCCCGAATACTACTACGAGCAGTACTTC.

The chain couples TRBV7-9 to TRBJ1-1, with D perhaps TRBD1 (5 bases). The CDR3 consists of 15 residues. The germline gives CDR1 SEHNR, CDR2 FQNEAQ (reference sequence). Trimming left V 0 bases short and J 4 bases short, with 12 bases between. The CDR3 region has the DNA TGTGCCAGCAGCTTAGCGCCGGGGGGGAGCACTGAAGCTTTCTTT. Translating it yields CASSLAPGGSTEAFF.

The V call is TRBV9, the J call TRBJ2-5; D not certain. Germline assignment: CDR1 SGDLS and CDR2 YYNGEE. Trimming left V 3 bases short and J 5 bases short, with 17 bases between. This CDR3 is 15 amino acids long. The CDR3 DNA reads TGTGCCAGCAGCGACACGGCCTTCTCTGGGGAGACCCAGTACTTC. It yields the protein CASSDTAFSGETQYF.

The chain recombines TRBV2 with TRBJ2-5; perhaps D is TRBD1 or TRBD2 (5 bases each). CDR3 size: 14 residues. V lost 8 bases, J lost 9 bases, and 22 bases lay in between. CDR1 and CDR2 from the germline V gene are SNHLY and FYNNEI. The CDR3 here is CASLSRDPLRAQYF. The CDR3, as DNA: TGTGCCAGCCTCAGCCGGGACCCCCTTAGGGCCCAGTACTTC.

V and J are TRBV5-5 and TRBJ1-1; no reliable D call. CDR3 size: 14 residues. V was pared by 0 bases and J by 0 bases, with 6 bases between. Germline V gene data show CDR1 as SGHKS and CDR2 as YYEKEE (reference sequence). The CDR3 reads CASSLVEMNTEAFF. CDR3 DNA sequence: TGTGCCAGCAGCTTGGTGGAGATGAACACTGAAGCTTTCTTT.

The DNA of the CDR3 is TGTGCCAGCTCACTGGCGGGGGGAGACTATGGCTACACCTTC. The encoded protein is CASSLAGGDYGYTF. The chain is built from TRBV18 and TRBJ1-2, with TRBD1 as a possible D gene (5 bases). The CDR3 length is 14 residues. With 4 bases removed from V and 3 bases from J, the gap between germline ends came to 12 bases. The germline CDR1 and CDR2 sequences are KGHSH and LQKENI.

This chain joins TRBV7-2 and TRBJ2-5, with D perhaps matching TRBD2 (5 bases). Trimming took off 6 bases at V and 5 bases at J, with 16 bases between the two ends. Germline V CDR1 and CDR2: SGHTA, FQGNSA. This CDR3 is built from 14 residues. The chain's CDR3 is CASRLKAAEETQYF. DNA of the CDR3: TGTGCCAGCAGACTCAAAGCGGCCGAGGAGACCCAGTACTTC. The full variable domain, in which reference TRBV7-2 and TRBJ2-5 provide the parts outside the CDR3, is GAGVSQSPSNKVTEKGKDVELRCDPISGHTALYWYRQSLGQGLEFLIYFQGNSAPDKSGLPSDRFSAERTGGSVSTLTIQRTQQEDSAVYLCASRLKAAEETQYFGPGTRLLVL.

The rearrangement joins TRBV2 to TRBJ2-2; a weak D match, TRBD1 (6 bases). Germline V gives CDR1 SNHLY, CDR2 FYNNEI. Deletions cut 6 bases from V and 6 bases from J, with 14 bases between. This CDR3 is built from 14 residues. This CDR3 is CASRNLQGPGELFF. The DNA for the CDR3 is TGTGCCAGCAGGAATCTTCAGGGGCCCGGGGAGCTGTTTTTT.

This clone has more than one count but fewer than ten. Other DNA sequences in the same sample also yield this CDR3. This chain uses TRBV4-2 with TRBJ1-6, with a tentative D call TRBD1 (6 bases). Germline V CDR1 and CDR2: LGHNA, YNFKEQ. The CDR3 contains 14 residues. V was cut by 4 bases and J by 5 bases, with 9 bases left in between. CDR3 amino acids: CASSRDRNNSPLHF. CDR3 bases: TGTGCCAGCAGCCGCGACAGGAATAATTCACCCCTCCACTTT.

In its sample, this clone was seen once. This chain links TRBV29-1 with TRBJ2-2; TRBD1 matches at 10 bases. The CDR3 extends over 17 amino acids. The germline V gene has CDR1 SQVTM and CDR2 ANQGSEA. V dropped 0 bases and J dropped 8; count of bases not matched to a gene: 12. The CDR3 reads CSVEDRGDRGRLGELFF. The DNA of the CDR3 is TGCAGCGTTGAAGACCGAGGAGACAGGGGGCGATTGGGGGAGCTGTTTTTT.

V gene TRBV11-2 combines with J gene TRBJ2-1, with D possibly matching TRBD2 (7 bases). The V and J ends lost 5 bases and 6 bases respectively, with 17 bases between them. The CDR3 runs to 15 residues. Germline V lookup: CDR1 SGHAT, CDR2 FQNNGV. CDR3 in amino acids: CASSALRGGVNEQFF. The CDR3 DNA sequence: TGTGCCAGCAGCGCGCTCCGAGGGGGGGTCAATGAGCAGTTCTTC. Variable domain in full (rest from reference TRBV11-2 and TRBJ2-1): EAGVAQSPRYKIIEKRQSVAFWCNPISGHATLYWYQQILGQGPKLLIQFQNNGVVDDSQLPKDRFSAERLKGVDSTLKIQPAKLEDSAVYLCASSALRGGVNEQFFGPGTRLTVL.

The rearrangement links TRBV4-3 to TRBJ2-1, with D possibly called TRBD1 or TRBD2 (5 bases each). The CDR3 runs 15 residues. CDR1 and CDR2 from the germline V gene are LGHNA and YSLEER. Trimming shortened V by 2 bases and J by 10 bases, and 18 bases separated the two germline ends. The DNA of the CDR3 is TGCGCCAGCAGCCAATTCACCACAGGAGGCTCGGAGCAGTTCTTC. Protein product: CASSQFTTGGSEQFF.

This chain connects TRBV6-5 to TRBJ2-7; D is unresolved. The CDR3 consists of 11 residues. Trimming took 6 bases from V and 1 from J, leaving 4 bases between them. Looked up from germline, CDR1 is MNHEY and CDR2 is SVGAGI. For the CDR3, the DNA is TGTGCCAGCAGGTTTTCCTACGAGCAGTACTTC. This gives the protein CASRFSYEQYF.

The chain's CDR3 is CASSVSGFNTDTQYF. The CDR3 DNA follows: TGTGCCAGCAGCGTAAGCGGATTTAACACAGATACGCAGTATTTT. This chain links TRBV2 with TRBJ2-3; the D gene is possibly TRBD2 (5 bases). V was pared by 6 bases and J by 2 bases, with 15 bases between. The CDR3 is 15 amino acids. Looked up from germline, CDR1 is SNHLY and CDR2 is FYNNEI.

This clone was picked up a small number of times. This CDR3 is CASRNTVGGEKLFF. The CDR3 DNA sequence: TGCGCCAGCAGGAACACCGTAGGGGGTGAAAAACTGTTTTTT. This chain joins TRBV5-1 and TRBJ1-4; D possibly corresponds to TRBD1 (6 bases). The V end was cut by 5 bases, the J end by 7 bases, with 15 bases between. The CDR3 covers 14 residues. From germline, CDR1 is SGHRS and CDR2 YFSETQ.

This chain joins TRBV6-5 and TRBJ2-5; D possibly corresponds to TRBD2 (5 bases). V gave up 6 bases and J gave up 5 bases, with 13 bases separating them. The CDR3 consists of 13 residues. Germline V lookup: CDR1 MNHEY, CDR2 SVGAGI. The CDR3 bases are TGTGCCAGCAGCCCAACTAGTCCCGAGACCCAGTACTTC. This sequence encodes CASSPTSPETQYF.

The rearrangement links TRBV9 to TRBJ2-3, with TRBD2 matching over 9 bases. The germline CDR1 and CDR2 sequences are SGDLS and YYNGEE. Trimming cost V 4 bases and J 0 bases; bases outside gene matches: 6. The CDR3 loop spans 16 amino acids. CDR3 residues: CASSPSGGRSTDTQYF. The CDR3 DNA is TGTGCCAGCAGCCCCAGCGGGGGGCGGAGCACAGATACGCAGTATTTT.

The DNA for the CDR3 is TGTGCCAGCAGTGAAGGGCGGATATCTGAAGCTTTCTTT. Translation gives CASSEGRISEAFF. The chain carries TRBV6-1 and TRBJ1-1; D unresolved. Germline CDR1 reads MNHNS; CDR2 reads SASEGT. The V end lost 1 base, the J end lost 6 bases, and 9 bases lay between the germline ends. The CDR3 is made up of 13 amino acids.

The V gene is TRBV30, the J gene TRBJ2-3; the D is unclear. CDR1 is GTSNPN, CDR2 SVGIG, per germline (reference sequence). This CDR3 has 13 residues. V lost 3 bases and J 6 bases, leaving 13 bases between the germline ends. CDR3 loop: CAWSRILGDTQYF. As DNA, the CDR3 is TGTGCCTGGAGCCGAATCTTAGGGGATACGCAGTATTTT.

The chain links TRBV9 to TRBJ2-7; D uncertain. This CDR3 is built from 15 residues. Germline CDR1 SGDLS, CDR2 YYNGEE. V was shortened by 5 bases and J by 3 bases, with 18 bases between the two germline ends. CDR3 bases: TGTGCCAGCAGTGAAGGAACGACCGGATACTACGAGCAGTACTTC. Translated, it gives CASSEGTTGYYEQYF.

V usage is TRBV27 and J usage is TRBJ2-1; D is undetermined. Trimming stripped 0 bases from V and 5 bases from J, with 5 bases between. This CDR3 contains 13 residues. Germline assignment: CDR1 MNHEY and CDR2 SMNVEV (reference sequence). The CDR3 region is CASSLSLNNEQFF. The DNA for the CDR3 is TGTGCCAGCAGTTTATCCCTGAACAATGAGCAGTTCTTC.